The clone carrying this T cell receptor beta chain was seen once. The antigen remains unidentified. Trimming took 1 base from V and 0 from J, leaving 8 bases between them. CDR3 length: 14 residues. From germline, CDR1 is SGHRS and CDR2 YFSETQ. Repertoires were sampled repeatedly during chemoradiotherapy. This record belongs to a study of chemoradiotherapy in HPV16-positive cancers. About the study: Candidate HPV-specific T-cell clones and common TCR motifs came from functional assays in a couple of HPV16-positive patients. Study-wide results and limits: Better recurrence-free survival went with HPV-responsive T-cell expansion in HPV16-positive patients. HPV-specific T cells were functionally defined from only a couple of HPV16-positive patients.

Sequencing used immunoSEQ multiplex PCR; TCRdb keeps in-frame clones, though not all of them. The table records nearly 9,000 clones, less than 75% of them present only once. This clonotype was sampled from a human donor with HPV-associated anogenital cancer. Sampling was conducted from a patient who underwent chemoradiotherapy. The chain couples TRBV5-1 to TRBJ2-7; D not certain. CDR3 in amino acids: CASSLTGSSYEQYF. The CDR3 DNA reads TGCGCCAGCAGCTTGACGGGCAGCTCCTACGAGCAGTACTTC.